Included here is one T cell receptor (beta chain) sequence, with context. Assay: immunoSEQ multiplex PCR; the TCRdb copy retains only in-frame clones and omits some. The table shows about 290,000 clones, with roughly 90% occurring only once. This specimen comes from a study of blood T cell repertoires in COVID-19. Trimming at V came to 4 bases and at J to 0 bases, leaving 9 bases not matched to a gene. Germline assignment: CDR1 SGHRS and CDR2 YFSETQ. The CDR3 totals 17 residues. Sequencing was done on a sample of peripheral blood. The V call is TRBV5-1, the J call TRBJ1-4; the match to TRBD1 covers 7 bases. The origin of this receptor is a woman between 35 and 50 years old who had recovered from COVID-19. The CDR3 spells CASSANAGQPTNEKLFF. CDR3 in DNA: TGCGCCAGCAGCGCGAACGCGGGACAGCCAACTAATGAAAAACTGTTTTTT.